This is a list of T cell receptor beta chains from one sample in a study of CD8 T cells in ankylosing spondylitis. TCRdb re-called the 5' RACE reads with MiXCR, one entry per CDR3 protein. This sample has about 350,000 distinct CDR3 sequences, with roughly 22% found just once. Source material: blood, either unsorted or a sorted T cell fraction (not recorded which). These receptor sequences come from a male donor with ankylosing spondylitis or in good health (not recorded which). CDR3s include the opening cysteine and the closing phenylalanine or tryptophan.

TRBV20-1	TRBJ2-7	CSAKRHNSYEQYF
TRBV20-1	TRBJ2-1	CSARDSNGGAGSNEQFF
TRBV7-9	TRBJ2-5	CASSSPGRDMETQYF
TRBV7-9	TRBJ2-3	CASNGNLGASTDTQYF
TRBV7-9	TRBJ2-1	CASNLEGSGEIYNEQFF
TRBV7-8	TRBJ2-2	CASTAPGLGRSPGELFF
TRBV28	TRBJ2-1	CASSLWASGGSNEQFF
TRBV6-1	TRBJ2-7	CASYHTEGGWPEQYF
TRBV27	TRBJ2-2	CASSLVAGSTGELFF
TRBV20-1	TRBJ2-1	CSARRTGENEQFF
TRBV20-1	TRBJ2-3	CSARTQLAEDTQYF
TRBV12-3/TRBV12-4	TRBJ2-1	CASSSQGGPTQFF
TRBV12-3/TRBV12-4	TRBJ2-7	CASRPGRGASEQYF
TRBV12-3/TRBV12-4	TRBJ1-2	CASSSGTGTGGYTF
TRBV6-4	TRBJ2-3	CASRVWSGGLTDTQYF
TRBV6-5	TRBJ2-3	CASSYVYSEQPPDTQYF
TRBV28	TRBJ2-5	CASSSRIVKGETQYF
TRBV5-1	TRBJ2-1	CASSLWPNNEQFF
TRBV20-1	TRBJ2-7	CSARSVSGSYEQYF
TRBV24-1	TRBJ1-1	CATSDQDRATEAFF
TRBV7-9	TRBJ2-2	CASSPGQGSTGELFF
TRBV6-6	TRBJ1-1	CASDLTGYTEAFF
TRBV3-1	TRBJ2-5	CASSQAIQETQYF
TRBV28	TRBJ2-5	CASSVQVGGLQESETQYF